Below are 32 T cell receptor beta chains sequenced from a single sample in a study of shared clonotypes between healthy human individuals. TCRdb's copy holds only in-frame clones and misses some; the assay was immunoSEQ multiplex PCR. The table has some 2.1 million clones, just under 95% seen once; the top ten hold more than 0.95%. Cells designated naive CD8 were CD45RO-negative and were positively selected for CCR7, with terminally differentiated effector memory CD45RA+ cells excluded. Sequenced sample: naive CD8+ T cells sorted from blood. These receptors were obtained from a man aged 18 to 30 in good health.

This clone showed up just a few times. This same CDR3 is encoded by further DNA sequences in the sample. The CDR3 DNA follows: TGCGCCAGCAGCTTGGAGGGGAGCTCCTACGAGCAGTACTTC. Translation gives CASSLEGSSYEQYF. V usage is TRBV5-1 and J usage is TRBJ2-7; the D gene could be TRBD1 or TRBD2 (5 bases each). This CDR3 is built from 14 residues. Trimming stripped 0 bases from V and 0 bases from J, with 7 bases between. Looked up from germline, CDR1 is SGHRS and CDR2 is YFSETQ.

This chain links TRBV13 with TRBJ1-4; 9 nucleotides align to TRBD1. J was trimmed by 8 bases and V by 5 bases; bases with no gene match: 9. The CDR3 has 15 amino acids. Germline values: CDR1 PRHDT, CDR2 FYEKMQ (reference sequence). CDR3 nucleotide sequence: TGTGCCAGCAGCCCCCGCGGGACAGGGCGCGAAAAACTGTTTTTT. Translating it yields CASSPRGTGREKLFF.

The chain links TRBV5-6 to TRBJ1-2; D perhaps matches TRBD1 (5 bases). Germline CDR1 reads SGHDT; CDR2 reads YYEEEE. The CDR3 runs to 15 residues. V was clipped by 0 bases and J by 3 bases, with 12 bases between them. The DNA for the CDR3 is TGTGCCAGCAGCTTGGATGGGGGTCCCTACTATGGCTACACCTTC. Protein sequence: CASSLDGGPYYGYTF.

With respect to this clone: Other DNA sequences in this specimen translate into the identical CDR3. The J gene is TRBJ2-1, the V gene TRBV9, with D perhaps TRBD1 or TRBD2 (6 bases each). V gave up 0 bases and J gave up 0 bases, with 7 bases separating them. This CDR3 contains 15 residues. From germline, CDR1 is SGDLS and CDR2 YYNGEE. The CDR3 region is CASSVEGGSYNEQFF. For the CDR3, the DNA is TGTGCCAGCAGCGTAGAGGGGGGCTCCTACAATGAGCAGTTCTTC.

The chain has TRBV9 and TRBJ1-2; D may be TRBD1 (6 bases). V was shortened by 0 bases and J by 6 bases, with 15 bases between the two germline ends. This CDR3 is 15 amino acids long. Germline CDR1 and CDR2: SGDLS and YYNGEE. For the CDR3, the DNA is TGTGCCAGCAGCGTAGGTTCGGGGGCTGGGAATGGCTACACCTTC. Translation: CASSVGSGAGNGYTF.

The gene calls are TRBV5-6 and TRBJ2-3, with TRBD2 as a possible D gene (5 bases). The CDR3 has 13 amino acids. The germline V gene has CDR1 SGHDT and CDR2 YYEEEE. V was trimmed by 1 base and J by 5 bases, leaving 8 bases between them. CDR3 sequence: CASSLRGLDTQYF. The CDR3 region has the DNA TGTGCCAGCAGCTTGCGGGGATTAGATACGCAGTATTTT.

This clone was observed once. This rearrangement joins TRBV6-5 to TRBJ2-1; D is ambiguous. The CDR3 consists of 13 residues. Trimming took 2 bases from V and 3 from J, leaving 5 bases between them. From germline, CDR1 is MNHEY and CDR2 SVGAGI. In DNA, the CDR3 is TGTGCCAGCAGTTACAGGCACTACAATGAGCAGTTCTTC. Encoded protein: CASSYRHYNEQFF.

The chain combines TRBV6-5 with TRBJ1-2, with D possibly matching TRBD1 (5 bases). Trimming took 4 bases from V and 4 from J, leaving 16 bases between them. CDR3 length: 15 residues. Looked up from germline, CDR1 is MNHEY and CDR2 is SVGAGI. This CDR3 is CASSSGDSSIYGYTF. The CDR3, as DNA: TGTGCCAGCAGTTCTGGAGACAGTTCGATCTATGGCTACACCTTC.

The J gene is TRBJ2-7, the V gene TRBV7-6; D perhaps matches TRBD2 (6 bases). The germline CDR1 and CDR2 sequences are SGHVS and FNYEAQ. With 1 base removed from V and 3 bases from J, the gap between germline ends came to 22 bases. This CDR3 contains 18 residues. The CDR3 sequence is CASSLGPPDRDSNYEQYF. The CDR3 DNA sequence: TGTGCCAGCAGCTTAGGTCCACCCGACCGGGACTCAAACTACGAGCAGTACTTC.

The chain employs TRBV5-1 and TRBJ2-7; the D gene is possibly TRBD2 (6 bases). The CDR3 runs to 15 residues. CDR1 is SGHRS and CDR2 is YFSETQ in the germline V gene. V lost 4 bases to trimming and J lost 0 bases, with 14 bases between them. CDR3 nucleotides: TGCGCCAGCAGCGGAGGGACCGTCCCCTCCTACGAGCAGTACTTC. It encodes CASSGGTVPSYEQYF.

This clone is a singleton in its sample. This sequence joins TRBV5-4 and TRBJ2-5; 8 nucleotides agree with TRBD2. Germline-derived CDR1 and CDR2 are SGHNT and YYREEE (reference sequence). V gave up 4 bases and J gave up 1 base; unmatched junction bases: 6. The CDR3 runs to 15 residues. The CDR3 DNA reads TGTGCCAGCAGCATGAATAGCGGGACCCAAGAGACCCAGTACTTC. Translated: CASSMNSGTQETQYF.

Concerning this clone: The identical CDR3 is also encoded by other nucleotide sequences in the sample. V gene TRBV7-9 combines with J gene TRBJ1-5; 7 bases line up with TRBD1. V lost 5 bases and J lost 2; bases outside the gene matches: 3. Germline V CDR1 and CDR2: SEHNR, FQNEAQ (reference sequence). The CDR3 contains 14 residues. CDR3: CASSPTGGNQPQHF. The DNA of the CDR3 is TGTGCCAGCAGCCCTACAGGGGGCAATCAGCCCCAGCATTTT.

This chain links TRBV11-2 with TRBJ2-4; possibly TRBD1 or TRBD2 for D (5 bases each). The germline V gene has CDR1 SGHAT and CDR2 FQNNGV. This CDR3 contains 16 residues. The ends were cut back, 0 bases at V and 1 base at J, with 10 bases in the middle. CDR3 loop: CASSLELGTAKNIQYF. In DNA form, the CDR3 reads TGTGCCAGCAGCTTAGAGCTGGGGACGGCCAAAAACATTCAGTACTTC.

The chain has TRBV5-1 and TRBJ1-1; TRBD1 might be the D (5 bases). V lost 1 base to trimming and J lost 1 base, with 14 bases between them. CDR1 and CDR2 (germline): SGHRS, YFSETQ. The CDR3 length is 16 residues. The CDR3 coding sequence is TGCGCCAGCAGCTTGTTTCAGCAGGGCGCGAACACTGAAGCTTTCTTT. This encodes CASSLFQQGANTEAFF. Variable domain in full (rest from reference TRBV5-1 and TRBJ1-1): KAGVTQTPRYLIKTRGQQVTLSCSPISGHRSVSWYQQTPGQGLQFLFEYFSETQRNKGNFPGRFSGRQFSNSRSEMNVSTLELGDSALYLCASSLFQQGANTEAFFGQGTRLTVV.

V is TRBV6-1 and J is TRBJ1-1; D gene uncertain. The germline V gene encodes CDR1 MNHNS and CDR2 SASEGT. CDR3 length equals 14 residues. Trimming took 2 bases from V and 1 from J, leaving 8 bases between them. The CDR3 here is CASSEPGENTEAFF. DNA for the CDR3: TGTGCCAGCAGTGAACCCGGCGAGAACACTGAAGCTTTCTTT.

The chain couples TRBV21-1 to TRBJ1-1; no check of the table's D call, TRBD1, against the DNA was made. TRBV21-1 is shown as a pseudogene. The CDR3 consists of 19 residues. In nucleotides, the CDR3 is TGTGCCAGCAGCATCGTTCCCCCACAGGGGAGAGTACAGGACACTGAAGCTTTCTTT. It is translated as CASSIVPPQGRVQDTEAFF.

The CDR3 DNA reads TGTGCCAGCAGCATTGCCCCCGGGACTAGCACCTACGAGCAGTACTTC. Its translation is CASSIAPGTSTYEQYF. The V and J genes are TRBV9 and TRBJ2-7; 9 bases are a match to TRBD2. V was clipped by 4 bases and J by 2 bases; unmatched bases: 10. Germline values: CDR1 SGDLS, CDR2 YYNGEE. CDR3 length: 16 residues.

The V call is TRBV5-6, the J call TRBJ2-5; 10 positions match TRBD2. CDR1 and CDR2 from the germline V gene are SGHDT and YYEEEE. There are 18 residues in the CDR3. J lost 5 bases, V lost 0 bases, and 13 bases had no gene match. CDR3 amino acids: CASSLGTSGFRPRETQYF. Here the CDR3 DNA reads TGTGCCAGCAGCTTGGGGACTAGCGGCTTCCGCCCGAGGGAGACCCAGTACTTC. The full variable domain, with the rest looked up from reference TRBV5-6 and TRBJ2-5, is DAGVTQSPTHLIKTRGQQVTLRCSPKSGHDTVSWYQQALGQGPQFIFQYYEEEERQRGNFPDRFSGHQFPNYSSELNVNALLLGDSALYLCASSLGTSGFRPRETQYFGPGTRLLVL.

The chain is built from TRBV6-4 and TRBJ2-1; D is unclear. Trimming removed 3 bases at V and 5 bases at J, with 8 bases between. This CDR3 is built from 13 residues. Germline CDR1 is MRHNA and CDR2 is SNTAGT. For the CDR3, the DNA is TGTGCCAGCAGTGATTATAGAGACAATGAGCAGTTCTTC. As protein: CASSDYRDNEQFF.

The DNA for the CDR3 is TGTGCCAGCAGCGAATCGGGGGGCGACTATGGCTACACCTTC. Translated, it gives CASSESGGDYGYTF. V is TRBV7-9 and J is TRBJ1-2; possible D gene TRBD1, 6 bases. This CDR3 comprises 14 residues. V lost 5 bases and J 3 bases, leaving 13 bases between the germline ends. Germline V gene data show CDR1 as SEHNR and CDR2 as FQNEAQ (reference sequence).

The chain uses TRBV2 and TRBJ1-5; 7 nucleotides line up with TRBD1. This CDR3 spans 15 amino acids. Germline CDR1 SNHLY, CDR2 FYNNEI. The ends lost 7 bases at V and 3 bases at J; junction bases unmatched: 9. The chain's CDR3 is CASTALTGNNQPQHF. CDR3 DNA sequence: TGTGCCAGCACCGCCCTGACAGGGAACAATCAGCCCCAGCATTTT.

CDR3 loop: CASSIQGKDGYTF. CDR3 nucleotides: TGTGCCAGCAGCATACAGGGGAAAGATGGCTACACCTTC. The chain employs TRBV6-1 and TRBJ1-2; 7 nucleotides align to TRBD1. Germline lookup yields CDR1 MNHNS and CDR2 SASEGT. The V and J ends lost 6 bases and 6 bases, in that order; junction bases with no gene match: 7. CDR3 length: 13 residues.

Concerning this clone itself: Other DNA sequences from this sample encode an identical CDR3 as well. The chain combines TRBV27 with TRBJ1-5; D gene uncertain. Trimming pared 6 bases from V and 1 base from J, leaving 10 bases between. CDR1 is MNHEY and CDR2 is SMNVEV in the germline V gene (reference sequence). The CDR3 runs 14 residues. This CDR3 is CASSLGGSNQPQHF. The CDR3 region has the DNA TGTGCCAGCAGCCTAGGAGGGAGCAATCAGCCCCAGCATTTT.

The J gene is TRBJ1-2, the V gene TRBV28, with D perhaps matching TRBD1 (5 bases). The CDR3 spans 15 residues. In germline, CDR1 is MDHEN, CDR2 SYDVKM. V dropped 5 bases and J dropped 6 bases, with 19 bases sitting between them. CDR3 loop: CASSPPLAGTDGYTF. The CDR3 bases are TGTGCCAGCAGTCCCCCCTTGGCCGGGACCGATGGCTACACCTTC.

A note on this clone: The same CDR3 also results from other DNA sequences found in this sample. The chain carries TRBV6-5 and TRBJ1-1; the D is unclear. The CDR3 runs 13 residues. Trimming left V 2 bases short and J 1 base short, with 5 bases between. Germline loops: CDR1 MNHEY, CDR2 SVGAGI. Written as DNA, the CDR3 is TGTGCCAGCAGTTACGTGAAGAACACTGAAGCTTTCTTT. Its translation: CASSYVKNTEAFF.

The chain joins TRBV6-5 to TRBJ1-1; D unresolved. The germline V and J ends were trimmed by 7 bases and 1 base, with 10 bases remaining between them. The length of the CDR3 is 13 residues. CDR1 and CDR2 (germline): MNHEY, SVGAGI. The CDR3 region has the DNA TGTGCCAGCAATTCCGAACCGAACACTGAAGCTTTCTTT. As protein: CASNSEPNTEAFF.

The chain recombines TRBV30 with TRBJ2-2, with a weak D call TRBD2 (6 bases). Germline V gene data show CDR1 as GTSNPN and CDR2 as SVGIG (reference sequence). The ends were cut back, 8 bases at V and 6 bases at J, with 13 bases in the middle. The CDR3 sequence is 12 residues long. Written as DNA, the CDR3 is TGTGCCGGCCCCGGGGAGGCCGGGGAGCTGTTTTTT. It encodes CAGPGEAGELFF.

The rearrangement joins TRBV7-9 to TRBJ1-4; 10 nucleotides line up with TRBD1. Germline V gene data show CDR1 as SEHNR and CDR2 as FQNEAQ (reference sequence). The ends lost 5 bases at V and 4 bases at J; junction bases unmatched: 7. CDR3 length: 16 amino acids. This chain's CDR3 is CASSDPGQGFNEKLFF. The CDR3 nucleotides are TGTGCCAGCAGCGATCCGGGACAGGGGTTTAATGAAAAACTGTTTTTT.

This chain joins TRBV9 and TRBJ2-3; D is ambiguous. From germline, CDR1 is SGDLS and CDR2 YYNGEE. V dropped 4 bases and J dropped 3 bases, with 9 bases sitting between them. The CDR3 runs to 13 residues. For the CDR3, the DNA is TGTGCCAGCAGCTACTACATTACAGATACGCAGTATTTT. This codes for CASSYYITDTQYF.

The chain links TRBV30 to TRBJ1-3; D unclear. Germline V CDR1 and CDR2: GTSNPN, SVGIG (reference sequence). V gave up 4 bases and J gave up 4 bases, with 5 bases separating them. This CDR3 comprises 11 residues. CDR3 region: CAWKGGNTIYF. The CDR3 region has the DNA TGTGCCTGGAAGGGCGGAAACACCATATATTTT.

J is TRBJ2-1 and V is TRBV10-1, with 9 bases fitting TRBD2. V lost 0 bases, J lost 8 bases, and 5 bases stayed unmatched. Per germline, CDR1 WNHNN and CDR2 SYGVQD (reference sequence). This CDR3 has 15 amino acids. The CDR3 loop reads CASSESKREDDEQFF. CDR3 coding DNA: TGCGCCAGCAGTGAGTCGAAGCGGGAGGACGATGAGCAGTTCTTC.

This clone was counted only a few times. As DNA, the CDR3 is TGTGCCAGCAGCCAACAGGGGGCAGGGTCACCCCTCCACTTT. Translating gives CASSQQGAGSPLHF. The chain uses TRBV7-9 and TRBJ1-6; TRBD1 matches 9 bases. Germline V gene lookup returns CDR1 SEHNR and CDR2 FQNEAQ (reference sequence). V trimming: 5 bases; J trimming: 10 bases; junction bases outside the gene matches: 6. The CDR3 has 14 residues.